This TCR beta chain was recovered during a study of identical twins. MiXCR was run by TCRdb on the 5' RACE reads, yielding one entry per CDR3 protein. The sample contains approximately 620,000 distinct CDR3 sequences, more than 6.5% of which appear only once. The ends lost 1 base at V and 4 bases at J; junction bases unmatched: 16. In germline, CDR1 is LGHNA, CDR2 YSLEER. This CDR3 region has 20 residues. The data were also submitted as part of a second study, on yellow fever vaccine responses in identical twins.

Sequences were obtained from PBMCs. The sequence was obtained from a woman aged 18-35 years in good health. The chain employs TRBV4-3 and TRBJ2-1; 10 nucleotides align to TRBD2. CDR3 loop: CASSQGAGLALPLPYNEQFF. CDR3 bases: TGCGCCAGCAGCCAAGGGGCGGGACTAGCGCTCCCCTTACCGTACAATGAGCAGTTCTTC.